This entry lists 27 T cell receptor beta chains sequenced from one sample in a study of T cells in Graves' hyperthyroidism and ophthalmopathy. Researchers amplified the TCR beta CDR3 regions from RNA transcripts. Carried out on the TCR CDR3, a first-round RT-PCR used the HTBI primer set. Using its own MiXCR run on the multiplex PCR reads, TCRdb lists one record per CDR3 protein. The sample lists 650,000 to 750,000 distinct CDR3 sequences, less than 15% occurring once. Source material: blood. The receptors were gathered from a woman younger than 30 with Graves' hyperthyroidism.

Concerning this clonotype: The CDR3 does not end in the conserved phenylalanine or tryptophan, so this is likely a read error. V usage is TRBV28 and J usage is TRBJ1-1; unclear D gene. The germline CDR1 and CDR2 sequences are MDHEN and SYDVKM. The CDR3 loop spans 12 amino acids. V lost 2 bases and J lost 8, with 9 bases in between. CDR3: CASSLVQNEAFL. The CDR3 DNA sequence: TGTGCCAGCAGTTTAGTCCAGAACGAAGCTTTCCTT.

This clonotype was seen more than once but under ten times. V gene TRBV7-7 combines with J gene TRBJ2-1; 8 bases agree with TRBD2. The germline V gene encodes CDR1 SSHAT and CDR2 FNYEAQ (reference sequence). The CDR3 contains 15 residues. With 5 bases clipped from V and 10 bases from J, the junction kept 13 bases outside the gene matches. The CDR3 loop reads CASSPLSSGVGEQFF. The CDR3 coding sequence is TGTGCCAGCAGCCCCCTAAGTAGCGGGGTAGGCGAGCAGTTCTTC. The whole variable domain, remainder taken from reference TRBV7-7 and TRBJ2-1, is GAGVSQSPRYKVTKRGQDVTLRCDPISSHATLYWYQQALGQGPEFLTYFNYEAQPDKSGLPSDRFSAERPEGSISTLTIQRTEQRDSAMYRCASSPLSSGVGEQFFGPGTRLTVL.

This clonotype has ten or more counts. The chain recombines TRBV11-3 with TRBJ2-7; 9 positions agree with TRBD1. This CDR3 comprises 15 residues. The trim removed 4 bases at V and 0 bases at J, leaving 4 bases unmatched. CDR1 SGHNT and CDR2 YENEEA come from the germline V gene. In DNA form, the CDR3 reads TGTGCCAGCAGCTCCCCGGACAGGGGCTCCTACGAGCAGTACTTC. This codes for CASSSPDRGSYEQYF.

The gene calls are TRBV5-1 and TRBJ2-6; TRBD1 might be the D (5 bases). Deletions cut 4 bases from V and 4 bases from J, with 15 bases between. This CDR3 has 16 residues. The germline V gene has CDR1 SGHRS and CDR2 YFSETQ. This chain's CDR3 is CASSPTQGSGANVLTF. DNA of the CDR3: TGCGCCAGCAGCCCTACCCAGGGTTCAGGGGCCAACGTCCTGACTTTC.

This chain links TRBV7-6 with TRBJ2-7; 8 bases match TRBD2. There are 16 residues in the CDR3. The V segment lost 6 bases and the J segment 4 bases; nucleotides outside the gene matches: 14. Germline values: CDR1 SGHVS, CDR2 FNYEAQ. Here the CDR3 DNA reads TGTGCCAGCAGTATTAGCGGGGCCGATGGGAAGTACGAGCAGTACTTC. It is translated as CASSISGADGKYEQYF.

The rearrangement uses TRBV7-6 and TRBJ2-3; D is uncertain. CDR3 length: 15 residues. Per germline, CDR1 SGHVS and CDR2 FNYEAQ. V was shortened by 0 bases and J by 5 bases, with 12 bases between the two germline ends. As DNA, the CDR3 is TGTGCCAGCAGCTTAGCGACCGGGTCCGAAGATACGCAGTATTTT. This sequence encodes CASSLATGSEDTQYF.

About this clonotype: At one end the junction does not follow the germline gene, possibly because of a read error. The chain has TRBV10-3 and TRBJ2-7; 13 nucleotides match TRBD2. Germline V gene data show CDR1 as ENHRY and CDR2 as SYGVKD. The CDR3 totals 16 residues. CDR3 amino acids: CAISVLPGLAGHEQYF. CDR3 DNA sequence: TGTGCTATCAGTGTACTACCGGGACTAGCGGGACACGAGCAGTACTTC.

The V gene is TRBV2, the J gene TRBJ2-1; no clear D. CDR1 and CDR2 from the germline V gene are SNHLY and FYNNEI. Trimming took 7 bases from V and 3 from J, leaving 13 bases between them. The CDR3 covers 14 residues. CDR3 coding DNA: TGTGCCAGCATGCTCAGCAGGAGCTACAATGAGCAGTTCTTC. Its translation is CASMLSRSYNEQFF. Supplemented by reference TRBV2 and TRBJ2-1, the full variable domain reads EPEVTQTPSHQVTQMGQEVILRCVPISNHLYFYWYRQILGQKVEFLVSFYNNEISEKSEIFDDQFSVERPDGSNFTLKIRSTKLEDSAMYFCASMLSRSYNEQFFGPGTRLTVL.

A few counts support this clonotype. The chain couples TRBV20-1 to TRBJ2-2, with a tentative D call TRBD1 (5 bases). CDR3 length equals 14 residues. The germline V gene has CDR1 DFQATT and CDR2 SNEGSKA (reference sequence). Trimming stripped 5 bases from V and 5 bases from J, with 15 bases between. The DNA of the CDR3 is TGCAGTGCTCGCAGGACCAAGGGGACCGGGGAGCTGTTTTTT. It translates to CSARRTKGTGELFF.

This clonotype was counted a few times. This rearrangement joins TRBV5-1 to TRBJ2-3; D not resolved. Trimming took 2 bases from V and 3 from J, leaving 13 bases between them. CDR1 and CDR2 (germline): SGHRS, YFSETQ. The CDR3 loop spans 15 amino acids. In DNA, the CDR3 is TGCGCCAGCAGCTTTGAGCTAGTGAGTACAGATACGCAGTATTTT. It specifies CASSFELVSTDTQYF.

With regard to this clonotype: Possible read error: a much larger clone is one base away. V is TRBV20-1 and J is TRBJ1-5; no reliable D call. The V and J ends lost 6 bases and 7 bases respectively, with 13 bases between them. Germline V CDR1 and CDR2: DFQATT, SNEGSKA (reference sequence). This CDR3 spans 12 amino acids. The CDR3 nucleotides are TGCAGTGCCACACACCGCGGGCAGCCCCAGCATTTT. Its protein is CSATHRGQPQHF.

The CDR3 DNA follows: TGTGCCTGGAGCGCCAGGGCTCACATGAACACTGAAGCTTTCTTT. The encoded protein is CAWSARAHMNTEAFF. This chain joins TRBV30 and TRBJ1-1, with D tentatively TRBD1 (5 bases). V lost 3 bases and J lost 0, with 14 bases in between. The CDR3 loop spans 15 amino acids. The germline CDR1 and CDR2 sequences are GTSNPN and SVGIG (reference sequence).

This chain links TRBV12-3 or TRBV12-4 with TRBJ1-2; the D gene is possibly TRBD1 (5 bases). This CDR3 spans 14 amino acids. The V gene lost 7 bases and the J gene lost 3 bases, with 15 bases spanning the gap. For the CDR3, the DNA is TGTGCCAGCATCCCGGGGGGGATGCACTATGGCTACACCTTC. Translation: CASIPGGMHYGYTF.

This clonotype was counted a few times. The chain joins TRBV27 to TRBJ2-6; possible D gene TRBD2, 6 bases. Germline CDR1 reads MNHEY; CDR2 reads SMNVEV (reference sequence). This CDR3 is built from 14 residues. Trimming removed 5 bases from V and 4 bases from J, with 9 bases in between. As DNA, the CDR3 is TGTGCCAGCAGTCATGGGGGGGGGGCCAACGTCCTGACTTTC. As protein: CASSHGGGANVLTF.

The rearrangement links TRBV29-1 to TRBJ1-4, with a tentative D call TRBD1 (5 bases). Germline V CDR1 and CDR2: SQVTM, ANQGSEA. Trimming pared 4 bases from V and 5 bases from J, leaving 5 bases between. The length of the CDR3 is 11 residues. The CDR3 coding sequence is TGCAGCGTTGCAGGGAATGAAAAACTGTTTTTT. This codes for CSVAGNEKLFF.

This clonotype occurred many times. The CDR3 region is CASSPMSGFSYEQYF. The CDR3, as DNA: TGTGCCAGCTCACCAATGAGCGGGTTCTCCTACGAGCAGTACTTC. V gene TRBV18 combines with J gene TRBJ2-7; D perhaps matches TRBD2 (6 bases). The CDR3 runs to 15 residues. CDR1 and CDR2 from the germline V gene are KGHSH and LQKENI. V lost 2 bases and J lost 0, with 11 bases in between.

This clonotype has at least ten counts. The CDR3 loop is CASRYGTEETQYF. The DNA of the CDR3 is TGTGCCAGCAGATACGGGACAGAAGAGACCCAGTACTTC. The chain employs TRBV2 and TRBJ2-5; 7 positions agree with TRBD1. The J segment lost 3 bases and the V segment lost 6 bases, leaving 4 bases of the junction unmatched. CDR3 size: 13 residues. Germline V gene data show CDR1 as SNHLY and CDR2 as FYNNEI.

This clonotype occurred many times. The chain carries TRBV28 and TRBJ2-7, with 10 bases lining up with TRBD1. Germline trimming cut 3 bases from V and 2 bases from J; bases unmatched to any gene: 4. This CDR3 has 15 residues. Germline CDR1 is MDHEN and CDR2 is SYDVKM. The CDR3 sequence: CASSFIGQGAYEQYF. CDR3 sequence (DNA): TGTGCCAGCAGTTTCATTGGACAGGGGGCCTACGAGCAGTACTTC.

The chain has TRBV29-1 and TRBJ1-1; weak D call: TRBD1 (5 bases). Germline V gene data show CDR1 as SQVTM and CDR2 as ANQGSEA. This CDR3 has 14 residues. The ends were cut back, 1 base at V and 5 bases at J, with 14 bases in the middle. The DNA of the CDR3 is TGCAGCGTTGAAGTTGGGGGTAGGCGTACTGAAGCTTTCTTT. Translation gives CSVEVGGRRTEAFF. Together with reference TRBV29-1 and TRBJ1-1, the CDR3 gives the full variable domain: SAVISQKPSRDICQRGTSLTIQCQVDSQVTMMFWYRQQPGQSLTLIATANQGSEATYESGFVIDKFPISRPNLTFSTLTVSNMSPEDSSIYLCSVEVGGRRTEAFFGQGTRLTVV.

CDR3 sequence reads: CASSPGLPFSYEQYF. The DNA of the CDR3 is TGTGCCAGCAGCCCGGGACTCCCTTTCTCCTACGAGCAGTACTTC. This sequence joins TRBV9 and TRBJ2-7; D might be TRBD2 (6 bases). V was pared by 4 bases and J by 0 bases, with 14 bases between. This CDR3 region has 15 residues. Germline lookup yields CDR1 SGDLS and CDR2 YYNGEE.

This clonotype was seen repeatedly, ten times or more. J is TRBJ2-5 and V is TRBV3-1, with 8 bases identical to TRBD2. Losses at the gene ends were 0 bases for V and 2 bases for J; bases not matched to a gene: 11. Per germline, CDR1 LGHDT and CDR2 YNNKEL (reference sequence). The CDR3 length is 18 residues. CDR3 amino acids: CASSQETNGRVSQETQYF. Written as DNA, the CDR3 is TGTGCCAGCAGCCAAGAAACGAACGGGAGGGTTTCACAAGAGACCCAGTACTTC.

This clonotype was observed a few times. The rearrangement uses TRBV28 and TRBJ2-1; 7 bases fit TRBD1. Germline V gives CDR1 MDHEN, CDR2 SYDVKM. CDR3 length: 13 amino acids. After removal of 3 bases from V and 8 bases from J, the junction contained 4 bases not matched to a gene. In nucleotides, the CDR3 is TGTGCCAGCAGTTTTGTGGGACAGCATGAGCAGTTCTTC. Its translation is CASSFVGQHEQFF.

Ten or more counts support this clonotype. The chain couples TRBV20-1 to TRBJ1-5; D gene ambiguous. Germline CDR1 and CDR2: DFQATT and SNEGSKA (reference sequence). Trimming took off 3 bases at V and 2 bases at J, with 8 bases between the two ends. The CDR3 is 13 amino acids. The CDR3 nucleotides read TGCAGTGCTAGTCTGGCAGGCAATCAGCCCCAGCATTTT. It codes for CSASLAGNQPQHF.

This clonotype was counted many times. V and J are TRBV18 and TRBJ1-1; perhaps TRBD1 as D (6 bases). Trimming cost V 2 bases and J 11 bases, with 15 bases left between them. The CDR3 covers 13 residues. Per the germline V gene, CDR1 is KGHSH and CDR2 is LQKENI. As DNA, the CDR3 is TGTGCCAGCTCACCAAACACAGGGTCGTGGGCTTTCTTT. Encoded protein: CASSPNTGSWAFF.

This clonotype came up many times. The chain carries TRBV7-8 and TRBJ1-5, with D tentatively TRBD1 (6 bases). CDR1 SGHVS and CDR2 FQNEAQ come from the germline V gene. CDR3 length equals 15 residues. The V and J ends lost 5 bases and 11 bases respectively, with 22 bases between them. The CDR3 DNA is TGTGCCAGCAGCACCCAACGGGGGGGGCCAGGGGCCCAGCATTTT. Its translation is CASSTQRGGPGAQHF.

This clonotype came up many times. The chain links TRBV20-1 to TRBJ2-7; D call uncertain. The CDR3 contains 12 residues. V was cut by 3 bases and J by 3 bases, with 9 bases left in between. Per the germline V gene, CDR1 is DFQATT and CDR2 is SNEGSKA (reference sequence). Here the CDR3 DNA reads TGCAGTGCTAGCCAGGCTGTCTACGAGCAGTACTTC. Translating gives CSASQAVYEQYF.

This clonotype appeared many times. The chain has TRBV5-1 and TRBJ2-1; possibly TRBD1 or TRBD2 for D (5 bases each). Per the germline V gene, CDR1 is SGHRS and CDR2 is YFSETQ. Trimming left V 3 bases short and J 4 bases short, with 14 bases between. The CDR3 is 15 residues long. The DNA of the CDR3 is TGCGCCAGCAGCTCCGAAGAGGGGCCTTACAATGAGCAGTTCTTC. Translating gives CASSSEEGPYNEQFF.